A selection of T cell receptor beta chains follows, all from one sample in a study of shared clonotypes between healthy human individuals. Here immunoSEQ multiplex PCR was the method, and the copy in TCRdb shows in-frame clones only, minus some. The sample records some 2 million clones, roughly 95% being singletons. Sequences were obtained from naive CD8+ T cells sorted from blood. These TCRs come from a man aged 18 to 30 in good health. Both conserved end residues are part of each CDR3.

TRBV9 CASSGGAQGNTEAFF
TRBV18 CASSPGPDQPQHF
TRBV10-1 CASSPRDSRFSNEQFF
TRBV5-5 CASSFKSGERYEQYF
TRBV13 CASSSAGQGFGRSYEQYF
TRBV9 CASSPTGPPLHF
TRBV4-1 CASSQERGQWETQYF
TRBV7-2 CASSPYGMPDTQYF
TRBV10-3 CAISESKGTENEKLFF
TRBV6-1 CASSGTGTGNLLDYGYTF
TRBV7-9 CASSSPTGTYEQYF
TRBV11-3 CASSPGTSGSEQYF
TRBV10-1 CASRNRAETINEQFF
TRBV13 CASSLMTGLEQYF
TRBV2 CASSRQGSSYNEQFF
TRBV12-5 CASGRSYRGTNEKLFF
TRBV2 CASKSSSTAWGYTF
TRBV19 CASRGTSSSYEQYF
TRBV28 CASSPGTGVDEQYF
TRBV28 CASSLDGAYEQYF
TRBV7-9 CASSDFGSSPLHF
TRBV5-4 CASSLARGPYTDTQYF
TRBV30 CASSSVGGPWSEQYF
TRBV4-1 CASSRLVGGSYEQYF